The 8 T cell receptor beta chains listed next were all sequenced from one sample in a study of T-cell memory formation after mild COVID-19. TCRdb ran MiXCR on the 5' RACE reads and lists one entry per CDR3 protein. The sample holds about 390,000 distinct CDR3 sequences, about 15% seen once. Sequenced: PBMCs or a T cell subset sorted from them (not recorded which). The receptors shown here come from a man younger than 35 who had mild COVID-19 (a few samples of this study predate the infection). Cell type and time point are not known.

In this sample, this clonotype turned up a few times. The chain is built from TRBV11-2 and TRBJ2-3, with 9 bases fitting TRBD2. Germline CDR1 is SGHAT and CDR2 is FQNNGV. The CDR3 spans 14 residues. The ends lost 5 bases at V and 5 bases at J; junction bases unmatched: 5. The CDR3 DNA reads TGTGCCAGCAGCCCACGGACTAGCGAAGATACGCAGTATTTT. As protein: CASSPRTSEDTQYF.

The chain uses TRBV7-2 and TRBJ1-1; D uncertain. Trimming cost V 0 bases and J 10 bases, with 12 bases left between them. The length of the CDR3 is 13 residues. Germline CDR1 SGHTA, CDR2 FQGNSA. As DNA, the CDR3 is TGTGCCAGCAGCTTAGCCCGGCAGCCCGGAGCTTTCTTT. Its translation: CASSLARQPGAFF.

This clonotype has ten or more counts. The chain couples TRBV4-3 to TRBJ2-1; D is perhaps TRBD2 (6 bases). This CDR3 is 15 amino acids long. Trimming shortened V by 0 bases and J by 1 base, and 7 bases separated the two germline ends. Per germline, CDR1 LGHNA and CDR2 YSLEER. The DNA for the CDR3 is TGCGCCAGCAGCCAAGACGGGGGTTCCTACAATGAGCAGTTCTTC. Amino acid sequence: CASSQDGGSYNEQFF.

The gene calls are TRBV4-3 and TRBJ2-5; 11 nucleotides align to TRBD2. CDR1 and CDR2 from the germline V gene are LGHNA and YSLEER. Trimming cost V 4 bases and J 4 bases; bases outside gene matches: 8. CDR3 length: 16 amino acids. The CDR3 DNA reads as TGCGCCAGCAGCCCCGAGGTAGCGGGGGGGGTAGAGACCCAGTACTTC. Amino acid sequence: CASSPEVAGGVETQYF.

This clonotype was seen only a few times. V gene TRBV5-1 combines with J gene TRBJ2-3, with D tentatively TRBD1 (5 bases). The CDR3 covers 15 residues. The V end lost 0 bases, the J end lost 4 bases, and 12 bases lay between the germline ends. The germline gives CDR1 SGHRS, CDR2 YFSETQ. CDR3 coding DNA: TGCGCCAGCAGCTTGGTTCTACAGGCGGCAGATACGCAGTATTTT. The encoded protein is CASSLVLQAADTQYF.

This clonotype was counted between two and nine times. This rearrangement joins TRBV20-1 to TRBJ2-5; 7 nucleotides agree with TRBD1. This CDR3 contains 14 residues. V gave up 0 bases and J gave up 5 bases; unmatched junction bases: 6. CDR1 is DFQATT and CDR2 is SNEGSKA in the germline V gene (reference sequence). The CDR3 sequence is CSARDTGRGETQYF. In nucleotides, the CDR3 is TGCAGTGCTAGAGATACCGGCAGGGGGGAGACCCAGTACTTC.

The CDR3 protein is CASSQVIPRRGGYGYTF. The DNA of the CDR3 is TGCGCCAGCAGCCAAGTCATTCCCCGCAGGGGGGGCTATGGCTACACCTTC. The chain combines TRBV4-1 with TRBJ1-2, with 7 bases lining up with TRBD1. The J segment lost 4 bases and the V segment lost 1 base, leaving 12 bases of the junction unmatched. CDR3 size: 17 residues. Germline CDR1 and CDR2: MGHRA and YSYEKL.

This chain uses TRBV5-1 with TRBJ1-3; D gene ambiguous. The V gene lost 0 bases and the J gene lost 0 bases, with 13 bases spanning the gap. The CDR3 is made up of 17 amino acids. Germline CDR1 reads SGHRS; CDR2 reads YFSETQ. CDR3 residues: CASSLDAARFSGNTIYF. The CDR3 nucleotides read TGCGCCAGCAGCTTGGATGCAGCCCGGTTCTCTGGAAACACCATATATTTT.